This T cell receptor beta chain was recovered during a study of cytomegalovirus exposure and HLA in healthy donors. PCR employed 60 Vbeta and 13 Jbeta primers. Produced via immunoSEQ multiplex PCR; TCRdb's table is partial and in-frame only. The sample consists of more than 200,000 clones, about 80% of them appearing once. Germline loops: CDR1 GTSNPN, CDR2 SVGIG (reference sequence). The CDR3 runs to 14 residues. Trimming removed 3 bases at V and 4 bases at J, with 13 bases between. The source material was PBMCs. This chain links TRBV30 with TRBJ1-3; D is undetermined. The clonotype originates from a girl aged 5-17 years in good health and CMV-seronegative. The CDR3 spells CAWRQAGLGNTIYF. CDR3 coding DNA: TGTGCCTGGAGGCAGGCCGGACTGGGAAACACCATATATTTT. Based on the CDR3 plus reference TRBV30 and TRBJ1-3, the full variable domain is SQTIHQWPATLVQPVGSPLSLECTVEGTSNPNLYWYRQAAGRGLQLLFYSVGIGQISSEVPQNLSASRPQDRQFILSSKKLLLSDSGFYLCAWRQAGLGNTIYFGEGSWLTVV.